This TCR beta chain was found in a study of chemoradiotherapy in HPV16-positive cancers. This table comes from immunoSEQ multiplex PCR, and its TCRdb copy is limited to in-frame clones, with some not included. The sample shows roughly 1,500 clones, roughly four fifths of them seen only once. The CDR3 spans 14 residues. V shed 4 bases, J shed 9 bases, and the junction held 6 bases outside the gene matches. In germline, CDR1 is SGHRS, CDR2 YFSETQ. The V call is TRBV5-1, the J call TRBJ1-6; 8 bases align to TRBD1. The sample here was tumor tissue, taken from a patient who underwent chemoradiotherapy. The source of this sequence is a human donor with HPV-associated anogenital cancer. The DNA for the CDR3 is TGCGCCAGCAGCAAGGACAGGGAGGCTTCACCCCTCCACTTT. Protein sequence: CASSKDREASPLHF. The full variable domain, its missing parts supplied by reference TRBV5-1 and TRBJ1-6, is KAGVTQTPRYLIKTRGQQVTLSCSPISGHRSVSWYQQTPGQGLQFLFEYFSETQRNKGNFPGRFSGRQFSNSRSEMNVSTLELGDSALYLCASSKDREASPLHFGNGTRLTVT.